Sequencing of this TCR beta chain was carried out in a study of control samples from healthy donors and cancer patients (dated by TCRdb to 2018 to 2020). V is trimmed back by 6 bases and J by 4 bases, and the junction contains 8 bases that no gene match accounts for. Via the germline V gene (reference sequence), CDR1 is MNHNY and CDR2 SVGAGI. Spanning cysteine to phenylalanine, the CDR3 consists of 14 amino acids. This entry keeps only the CDR3 DNA: 42 bases, framed from base 1. On this clone: Its binding antigen is unknown. Base qualities are not provided; no much larger clone lies one nucleotide away.

Libraries were made using the immunoSEQ multiplex PCR assay. The source is immuneACCESS, and TCRdb retained only in-frame sequences with V and J called. Part of the clones is not carried over; for the studies checked, unresolved V genes explain less than half of this, and the remainder is unexplained. The sample includes approximately 120,000 clones, with about 89% observed a single time. Roughly a sixth of the sample is in the top ten clones. The chain employs TRBV6-6 and TRBJ2-5, and TRBD2 matches 7 of the central bases. The sequence came from a woman in her fifties or sixties in good health. Material for sequencing was blood. The nucleotides are TGTGCCAGCAGGCCCTTGGGCGGGGGAGAGACCCAGTACTTC. It codes for CASRPLGGGETQYF.